This entry concerns a single TCR beta chain. Its antigen is still unknown. The PCR employed 60 Vbeta primers together with 13 Jbeta primers. Data came from immunoSEQ multiplex PCR; TCRdb stores just in-frame clones and leaves some out. The data contain roughly 130,000 clones, over 60% of them singletons. The CDR3 runs 14 residues. From germline, CDR1 is SNHLY and CDR2 FYNNEI. V was pared by 5 bases and J by 1 base, with 5 bases of the junction left unmatched. This specimen comes from a study of cytomegalovirus exposure and HLA in healthy donors. Study-wide points: TCR beta V segments were, for the most part, productive about 87% or about 30% of the time in an earlier analysis.

Sequences were obtained from PBMCs. V gene TRBV2 combines with J gene TRBJ2-7; 7 bases match TRBD1. This TCR derives from a man between 18 and 29 years old in good health and CMV-seronegative. CDR3 amino acids: CASSWGQPSYEQYF. The CDR3 DNA sequence: TGTGCCAGCAGTTGGGGACAGCCTTCCTACGAGCAGTACTTC. The variable domain in full, completed from reference TRBV2 and TRBJ2-7, reads EPEVTQTPSHQVTQMGQEVILRCVPISNHLYFYWYRQILGQKVEFLVSFYNNEISEKSEIFDDQFSVERPDGSNFTLKIRSTKLEDSAMYFCASSWGQPSYEQYFGPGTRLTVT.